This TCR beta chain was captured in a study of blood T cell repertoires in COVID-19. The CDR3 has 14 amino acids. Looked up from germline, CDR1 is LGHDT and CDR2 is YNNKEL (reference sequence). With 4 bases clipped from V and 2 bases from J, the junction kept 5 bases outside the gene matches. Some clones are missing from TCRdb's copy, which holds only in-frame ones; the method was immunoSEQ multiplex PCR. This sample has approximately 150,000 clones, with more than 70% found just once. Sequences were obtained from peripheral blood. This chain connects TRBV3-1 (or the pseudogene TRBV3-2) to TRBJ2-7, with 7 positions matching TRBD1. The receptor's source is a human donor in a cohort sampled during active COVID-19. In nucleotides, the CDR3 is TGTGCCAGCAGCCCAAGACAGGGACCCTACGAGCAGTACTTC. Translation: CASSPRQGPYEQYF.